This TCR beta chain was sequenced in a study of blood T cell repertoires in COVID-19 (dated by TCRdb to about 2020). A note on the overall study: The collaborator samples originated in the United States, Italy and Spain and spanned the acute and convalescent phases of COVID-19. The prospective study material was composed of cDNA or gDNA derived from T cells, B-cell-depleted T cells, or PBMCs. The dataset comprised deeply sampled blood TCRbeta repertoires from subjects exposed to, actively infected with, or recovered from COVID-19. The repertoires were released in a freely available public database intended as a resource for research on the immune response to SARS-CoV-2. Samples came from the ongoing ImmuneRACE study (first 160 participants) plus 1,254 subjects from 6 global collaborators. Nearly every sample came with metadata listing a de-identified subject ID, COVID-19 status, age in years and sex. Where available, HLA class I and class II types were taken from metadata supplied by the sample provider and were not determined by assay-based typing.

Each collaborating institution followed its own protocols to collect whole blood in K2EDTA tubes. For TCRbeta analysis, collaborators shipped samples in one of three forms: frozen whole blood, isolated PBMCs, or DNA extracted from either of those sample types. Of note for this clone: Its antigen remains undetermined. Per-nucleotide qualities are absent, and no much larger clonotype sits a single base away.

Overall results and qualifications from the work: The quantity of clinical and demographic metadata differed by source and by participant and was supplied without curation.

TCRbeta CDR3 regions were amplified from genomic DNA using the immunoSEQ Assay, a bias-controlled multiplex PCR. As for the authors' bioinformatics: The number of nucleated cells in each sample was estimated from the amplification of reference gene primers within the assay. Sequence reads were collapsed and filtered to measure the absolute abundance of every unique TCRbeta CDR3 rearrangement. For each sample, productive Simpson clonality was calculated by taking the square root of Simpson's diversity index across productive rearrangements. The source is immuneACCESS, and TCRdb retained only in-frame sequences with V and J called. Part of the clones is not carried over; for the studies checked, unresolved V genes explain less than half of this, and the remainder is unexplained. V and J calls plus clone size are reproduced from that table; the DNA served to infer D and trimming. This sample lists 90,000 to 100,000 clones; roughly 84% were detected once. The ten most abundant clones make up roughly 2.1% of the sample.

Its CDR3 holds 14 amino acids, cysteine through phenylalanine. The kept DNA is CDR3 alone, 42 bases in frame from the first base. In the germline V gene, CDR1 corresponds to SNHLY and CDR2 to FYNNEI. Between the V and J ends, shortened by 2 bases and 3 bases respectively, the junction contains 8 bases. The sample taken for sequencing was peripheral blood. The V gene is TRBV2 and the J gene is TRBJ1-5; the D gene assignment is ambiguous. The source is a man between 65 and 79 years old with active or convalescent COVID-19. CDR3 reads: CASSESGPNQPQHF. The sequenced DNA is TGTGCCAGCAGTGAATCAGGCCCCAATCAGCCCCAGCATTTT.